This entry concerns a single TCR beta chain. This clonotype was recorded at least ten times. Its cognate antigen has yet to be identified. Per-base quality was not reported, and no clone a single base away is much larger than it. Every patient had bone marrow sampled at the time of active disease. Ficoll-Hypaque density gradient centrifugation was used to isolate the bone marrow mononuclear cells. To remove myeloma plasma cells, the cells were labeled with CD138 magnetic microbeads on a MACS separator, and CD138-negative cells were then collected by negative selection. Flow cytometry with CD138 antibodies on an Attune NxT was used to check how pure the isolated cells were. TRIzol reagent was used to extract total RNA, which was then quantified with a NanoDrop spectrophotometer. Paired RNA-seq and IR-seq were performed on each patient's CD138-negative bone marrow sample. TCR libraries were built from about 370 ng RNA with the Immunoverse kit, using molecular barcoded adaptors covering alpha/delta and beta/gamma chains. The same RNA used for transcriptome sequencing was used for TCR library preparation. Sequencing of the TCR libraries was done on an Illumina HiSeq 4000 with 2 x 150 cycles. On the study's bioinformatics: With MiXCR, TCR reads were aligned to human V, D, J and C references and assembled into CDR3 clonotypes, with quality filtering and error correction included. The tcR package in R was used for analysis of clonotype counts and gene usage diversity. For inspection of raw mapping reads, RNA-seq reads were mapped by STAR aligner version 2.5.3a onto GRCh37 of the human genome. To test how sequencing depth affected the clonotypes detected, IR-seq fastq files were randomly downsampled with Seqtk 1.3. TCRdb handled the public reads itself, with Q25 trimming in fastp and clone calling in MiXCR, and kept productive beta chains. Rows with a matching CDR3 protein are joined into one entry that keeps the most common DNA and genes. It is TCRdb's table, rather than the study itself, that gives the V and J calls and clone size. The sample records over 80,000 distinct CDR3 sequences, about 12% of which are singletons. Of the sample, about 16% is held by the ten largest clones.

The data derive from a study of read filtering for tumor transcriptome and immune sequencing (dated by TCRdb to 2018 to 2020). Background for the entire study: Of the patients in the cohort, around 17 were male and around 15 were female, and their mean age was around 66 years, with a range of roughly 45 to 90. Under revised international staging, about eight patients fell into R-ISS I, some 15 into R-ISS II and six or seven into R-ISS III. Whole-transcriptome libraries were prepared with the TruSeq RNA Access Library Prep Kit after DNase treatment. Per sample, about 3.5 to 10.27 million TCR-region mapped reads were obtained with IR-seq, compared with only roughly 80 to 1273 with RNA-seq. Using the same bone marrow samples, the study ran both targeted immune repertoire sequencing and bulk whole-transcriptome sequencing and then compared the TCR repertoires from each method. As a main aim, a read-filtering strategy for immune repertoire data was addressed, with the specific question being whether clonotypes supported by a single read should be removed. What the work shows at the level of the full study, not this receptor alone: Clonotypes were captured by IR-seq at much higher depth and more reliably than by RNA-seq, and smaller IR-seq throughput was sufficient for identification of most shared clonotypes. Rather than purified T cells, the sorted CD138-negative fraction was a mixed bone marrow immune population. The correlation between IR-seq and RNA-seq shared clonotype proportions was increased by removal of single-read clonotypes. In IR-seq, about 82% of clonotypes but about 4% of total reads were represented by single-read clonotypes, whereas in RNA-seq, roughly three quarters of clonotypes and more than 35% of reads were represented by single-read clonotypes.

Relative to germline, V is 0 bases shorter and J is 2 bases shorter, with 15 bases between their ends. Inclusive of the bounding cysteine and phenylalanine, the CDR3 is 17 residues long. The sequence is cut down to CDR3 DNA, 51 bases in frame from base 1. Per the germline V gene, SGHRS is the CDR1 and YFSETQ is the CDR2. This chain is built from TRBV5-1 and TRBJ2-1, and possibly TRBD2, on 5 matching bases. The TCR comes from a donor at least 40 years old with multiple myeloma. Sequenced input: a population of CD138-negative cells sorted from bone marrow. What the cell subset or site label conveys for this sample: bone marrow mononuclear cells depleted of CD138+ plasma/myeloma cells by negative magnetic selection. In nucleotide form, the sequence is TGCGCCAGCAGCTTGGTAGGCGGGCTCAACACCTACAATGAGCAGTTCTTC. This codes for CASSLVGGLNTYNEQFF.